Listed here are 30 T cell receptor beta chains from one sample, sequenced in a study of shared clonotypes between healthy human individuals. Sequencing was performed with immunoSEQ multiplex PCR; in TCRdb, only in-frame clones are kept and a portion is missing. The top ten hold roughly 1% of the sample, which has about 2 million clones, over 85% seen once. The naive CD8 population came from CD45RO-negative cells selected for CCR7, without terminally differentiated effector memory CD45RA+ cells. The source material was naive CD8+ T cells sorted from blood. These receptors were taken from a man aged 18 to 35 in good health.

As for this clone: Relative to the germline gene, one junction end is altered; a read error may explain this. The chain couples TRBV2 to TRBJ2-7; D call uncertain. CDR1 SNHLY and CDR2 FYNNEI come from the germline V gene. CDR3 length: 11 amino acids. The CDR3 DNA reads TGTGCCGGCAGTCTCACCTACGAGCAGTACTTC. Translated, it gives CAGSLTYEQYF.

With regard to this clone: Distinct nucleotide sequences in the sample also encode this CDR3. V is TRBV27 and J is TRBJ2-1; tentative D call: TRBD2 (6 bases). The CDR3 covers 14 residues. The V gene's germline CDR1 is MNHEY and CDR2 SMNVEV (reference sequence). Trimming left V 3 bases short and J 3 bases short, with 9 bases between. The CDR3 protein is CASSLAGLYNEQFF. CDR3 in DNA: TGTGCCAGCAGTTTGGCGGGACTCTACAATGAGCAGTTCTTC.

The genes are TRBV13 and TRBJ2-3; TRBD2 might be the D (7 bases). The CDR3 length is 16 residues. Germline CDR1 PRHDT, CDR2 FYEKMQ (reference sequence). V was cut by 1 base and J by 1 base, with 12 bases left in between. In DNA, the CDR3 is TGTGCCAGCAGCTTAGCGGGGGCGGGGGGCACAGATACGCAGTATTTT. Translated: CASSLAGAGGTDTQYF.

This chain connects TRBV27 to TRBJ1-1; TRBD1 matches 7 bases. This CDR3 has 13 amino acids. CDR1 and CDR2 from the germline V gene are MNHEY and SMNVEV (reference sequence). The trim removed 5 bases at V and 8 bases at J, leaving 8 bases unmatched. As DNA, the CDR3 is TGTGCCAGCAGTGTAGGACAGGCGGTCGAAGCTTTCTTT. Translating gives CASSVGQAVEAFF.

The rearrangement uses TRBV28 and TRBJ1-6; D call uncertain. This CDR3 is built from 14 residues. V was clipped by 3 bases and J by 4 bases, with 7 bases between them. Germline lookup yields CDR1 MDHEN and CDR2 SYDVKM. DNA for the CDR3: TGTGCCAGCAGTTTCTTAGATTATAATTCACCCCTCCACTTT. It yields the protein CASSFLDYNSPLHF.

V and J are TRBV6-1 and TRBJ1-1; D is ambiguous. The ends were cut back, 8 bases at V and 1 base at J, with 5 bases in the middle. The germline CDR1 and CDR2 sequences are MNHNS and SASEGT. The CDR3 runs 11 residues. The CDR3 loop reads CASVQNTEAFF. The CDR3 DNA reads TGTGCCAGCGTTCAGAACACTGAAGCTTTCTTT.

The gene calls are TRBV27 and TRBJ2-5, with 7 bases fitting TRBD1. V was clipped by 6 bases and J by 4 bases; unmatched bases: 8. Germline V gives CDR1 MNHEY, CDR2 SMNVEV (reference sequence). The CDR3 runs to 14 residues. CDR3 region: CASRPDRIGETQYF. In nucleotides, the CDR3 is TGTGCCAGCAGACCGGACAGGATCGGAGAGACCCAGTACTTC.

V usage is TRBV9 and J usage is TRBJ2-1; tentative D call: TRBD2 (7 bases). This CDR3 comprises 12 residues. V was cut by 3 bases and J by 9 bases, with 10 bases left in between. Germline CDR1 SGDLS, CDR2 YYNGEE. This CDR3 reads CASSGGGAEQFF. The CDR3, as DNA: TGTGCCAGCAGCGGAGGGGGGGCTGAGCAGTTCTTC. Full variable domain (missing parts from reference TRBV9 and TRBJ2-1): DSGVTQTPKHLITATGQRVTLRCSPRSGDLSVYWYQQSLDQGLQFLIQYYNGEERAKGNILERFSAQQFPDLHSELNLSSLELGDSALYFCASSGGGAEQFFGPGTRLTVL.

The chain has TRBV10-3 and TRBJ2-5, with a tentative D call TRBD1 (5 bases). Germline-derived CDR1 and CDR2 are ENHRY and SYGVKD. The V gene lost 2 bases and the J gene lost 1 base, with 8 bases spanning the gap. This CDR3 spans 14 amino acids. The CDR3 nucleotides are TGTGCCATCAGTGAGCTCGACAGCCAAGAGACCCAGTACTTC. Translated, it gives CAISELDSQETQYF.

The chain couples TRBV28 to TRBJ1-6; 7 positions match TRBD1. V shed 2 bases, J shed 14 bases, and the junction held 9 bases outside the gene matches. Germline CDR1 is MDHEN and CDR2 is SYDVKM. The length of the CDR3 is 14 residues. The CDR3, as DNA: TGTGCCAGCAGTTTAAGGGGGCCCGATGAGGCCCTCCACTTT. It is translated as CASSLRGPDEALHF.

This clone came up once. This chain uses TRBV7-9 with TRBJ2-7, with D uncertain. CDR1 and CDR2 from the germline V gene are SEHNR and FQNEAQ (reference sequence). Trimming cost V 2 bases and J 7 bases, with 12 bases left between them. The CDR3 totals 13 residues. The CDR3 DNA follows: TGTGCCAGCAGCTTAATAAGGTCGTGGGAGCAGTACTTC. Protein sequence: CASSLIRSWEQYF.

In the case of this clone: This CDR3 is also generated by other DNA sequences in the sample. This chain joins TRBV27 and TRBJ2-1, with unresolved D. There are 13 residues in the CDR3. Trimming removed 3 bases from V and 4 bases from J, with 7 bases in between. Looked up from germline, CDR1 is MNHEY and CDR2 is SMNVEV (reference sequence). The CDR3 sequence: CASSFGLYNEQFF. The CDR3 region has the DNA TGTGCCAGCAGTTTCGGCTTATACAATGAGCAGTTCTTC.

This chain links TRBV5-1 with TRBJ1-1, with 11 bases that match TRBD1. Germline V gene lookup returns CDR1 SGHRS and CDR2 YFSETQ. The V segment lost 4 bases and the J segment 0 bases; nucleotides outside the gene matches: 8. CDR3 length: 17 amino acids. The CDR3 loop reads CASSPWDRGIMNTEAFF. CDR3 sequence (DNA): TGCGCCAGCAGCCCCTGGGACAGGGGGATAATGAACACTGAAGCTTTCTTT. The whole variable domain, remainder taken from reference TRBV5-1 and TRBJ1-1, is KAGVTQTPRYLIKTRGQQVTLSCSPISGHRSVSWYQQTPGQGLQFLFEYFSETQRNKGNFPGRFSGRQFSNSRSEMNVSTLELGDSALYLCASSPWDRGIMNTEAFFGQGTRLTVV.

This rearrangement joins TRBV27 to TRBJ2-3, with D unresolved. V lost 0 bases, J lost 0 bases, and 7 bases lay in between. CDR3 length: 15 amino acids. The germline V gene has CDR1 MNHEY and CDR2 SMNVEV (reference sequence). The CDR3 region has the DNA TGTGCCAGCAGTTTATCAGAGGCTAGCACAGATACGCAGTATTTT. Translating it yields CASSLSEASTDTQYF.

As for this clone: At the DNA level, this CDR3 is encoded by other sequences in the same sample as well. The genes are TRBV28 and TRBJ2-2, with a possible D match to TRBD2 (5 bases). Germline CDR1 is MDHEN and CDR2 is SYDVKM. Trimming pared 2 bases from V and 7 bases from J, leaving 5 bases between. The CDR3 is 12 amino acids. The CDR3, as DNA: TGTGCCAGCAGTTTAAGCGGCGGGGAGCTGTTTTTT. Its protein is CASSLSGGELFF.

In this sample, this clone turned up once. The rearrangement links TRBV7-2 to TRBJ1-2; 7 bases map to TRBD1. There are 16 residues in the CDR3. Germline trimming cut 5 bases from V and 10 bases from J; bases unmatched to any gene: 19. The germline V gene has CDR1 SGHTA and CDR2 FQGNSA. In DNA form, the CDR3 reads TGTGCCAGCAGCGCCATGCGGGAGGGGGCGGTGGGAATCTACACCTTC. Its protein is CASSAMREGAVGIYTF. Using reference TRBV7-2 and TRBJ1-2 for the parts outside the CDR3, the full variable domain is GAGVSQSPSNKVTEKGKDVELRCDPISGHTALYWYRQSLGQGLEFLIYFQGNSAPDKSGLPSDRFSAERTGGSVSTLTIQRTQQEDSAVYLCASSAMREGAVGIYTFGSGTRLTVV.

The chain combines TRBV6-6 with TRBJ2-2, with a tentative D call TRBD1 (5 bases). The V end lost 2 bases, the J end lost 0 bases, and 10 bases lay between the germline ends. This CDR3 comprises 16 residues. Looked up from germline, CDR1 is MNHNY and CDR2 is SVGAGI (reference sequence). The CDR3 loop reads CASSYLDISNTGELFF. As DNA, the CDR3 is TGTGCCAGCAGTTACCTGGACATTTCGAACACCGGGGAGCTGTTTTTT.

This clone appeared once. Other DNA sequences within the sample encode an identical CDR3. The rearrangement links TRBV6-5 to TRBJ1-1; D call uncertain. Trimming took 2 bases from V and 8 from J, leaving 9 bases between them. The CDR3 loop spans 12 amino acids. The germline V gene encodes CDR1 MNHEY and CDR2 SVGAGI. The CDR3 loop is CASSYGSGEAFF. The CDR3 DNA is TGTGCCAGCAGTTACGGTTCAGGAGAAGCTTTCTTT.

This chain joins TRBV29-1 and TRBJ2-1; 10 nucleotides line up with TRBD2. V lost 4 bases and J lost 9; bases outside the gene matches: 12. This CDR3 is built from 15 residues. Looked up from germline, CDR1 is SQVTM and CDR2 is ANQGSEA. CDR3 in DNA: TGCAGCGTTGGAGTCGCTAGCGGGAGTCGTGGTGAGCAGTTCTTC. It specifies CSVGVASGSRGEQFF.

Here the CDR3 DNA reads TGTGCCTCCAGGCCAACGGGGACTTACAATGAGCAGTTCTTC. Protein: CASRPTGTYNEQFF. The gene calls are TRBV19 and TRBJ2-1; D is perhaps TRBD2 (6 bases). Trimming removed 11 bases at V and 4 bases at J, with 18 bases between. Germline loops: CDR1 LNHDA, CDR2 SQIVND (reference sequence). This CDR3 has 14 residues. Variable domain in full (rest from reference TRBV19 and TRBJ2-1): DGGITQSPKYLFRKEGQNVTLSCEQNLNHDAMYWYRQDPGQGLRLIYYSQIVNDFQKGDIAEGYSVSREKKESFPLTVTSAQKNPTAFYLCASRPTGTYNEQFFGPGTRLTVL.

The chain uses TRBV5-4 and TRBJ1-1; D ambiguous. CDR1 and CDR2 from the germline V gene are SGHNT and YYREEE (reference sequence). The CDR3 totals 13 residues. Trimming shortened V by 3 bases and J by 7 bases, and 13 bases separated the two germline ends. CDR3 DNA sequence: TGTGCCAGCAGCTCCCCTACCGAGTATGAAGCTTTCTTT. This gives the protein CASSSPTEYEAFF. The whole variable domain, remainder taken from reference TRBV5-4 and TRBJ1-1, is ETGVTQSPTHLIKTRGQQVTLRCSSQSGHNTVSWYQQALGQGPQFIFQYYREEENGRGNFPPRFSGLQFPNYSSELNVNALELDDSALYLCASSSPTEYEAFFGQGTRLTVV.

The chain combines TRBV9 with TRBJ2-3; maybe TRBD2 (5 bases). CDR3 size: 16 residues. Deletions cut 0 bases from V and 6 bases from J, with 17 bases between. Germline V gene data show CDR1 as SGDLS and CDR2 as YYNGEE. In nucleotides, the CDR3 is TGTGCCAGCAGCGTAGAGTATGCAGCGGAATTGGATACGCAGTATTTT. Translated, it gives CASSVEYAAELDTQYF.

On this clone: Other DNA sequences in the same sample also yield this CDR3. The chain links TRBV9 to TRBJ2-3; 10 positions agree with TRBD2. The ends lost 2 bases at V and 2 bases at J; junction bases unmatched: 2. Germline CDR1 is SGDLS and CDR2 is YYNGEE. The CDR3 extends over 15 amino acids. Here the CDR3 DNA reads TGTGCCAGCAGCGTGAGCGGGGGGGACACAGATACGCAGTATTTT. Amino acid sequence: CASSVSGGDTDTQYF.

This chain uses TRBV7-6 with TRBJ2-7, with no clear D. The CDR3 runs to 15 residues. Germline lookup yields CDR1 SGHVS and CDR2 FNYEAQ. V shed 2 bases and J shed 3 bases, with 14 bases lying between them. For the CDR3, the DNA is TGTGCCAGCAGCTTAAGTGCAGCGAAAGGCTACGAGCAGTACTTC. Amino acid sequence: CASSLSAAKGYEQYF.

The DNA of the CDR3 is TGTGCCAGCAGCCTTAGGGTCGGCGGTAGCTCCTACGAGCAGTACTTC. Translation gives CASSLRVGGSSYEQYF. This sequence joins TRBV7-2 and TRBJ2-7; no firm D call. The V gene's germline CDR1 is SGHTA and CDR2 FQGNSA. V shed 5 bases and J shed 0 bases, with 17 bases lying between them. This CDR3 has 16 amino acids.

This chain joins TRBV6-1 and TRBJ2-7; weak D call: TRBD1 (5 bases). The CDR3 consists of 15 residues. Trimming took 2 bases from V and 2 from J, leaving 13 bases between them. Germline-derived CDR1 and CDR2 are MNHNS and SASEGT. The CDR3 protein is CASSEYHRQTYEQYF. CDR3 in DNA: TGTGCCAGCAGTGAATACCATCGACAGACCTACGAGCAGTACTTC.

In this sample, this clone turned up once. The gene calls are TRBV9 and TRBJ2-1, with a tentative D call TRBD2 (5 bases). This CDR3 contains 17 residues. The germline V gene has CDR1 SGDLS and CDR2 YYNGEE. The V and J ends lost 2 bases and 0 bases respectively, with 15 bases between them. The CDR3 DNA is TGTGCCAGCAGCGTCGCCCCTTCGGGGAGCTCCTACAATGAGCAGTTCTTC. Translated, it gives CASSVAPSGSSYNEQFF. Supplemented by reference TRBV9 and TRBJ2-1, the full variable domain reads DSGVTQTPKHLITATGQRVTLRCSPRSGDLSVYWYQQSLDQGLQFLIQYYNGEERAKGNILERFSAQQFPDLHSELNLSSLELGDSALYFCASSVAPSGSSYNEQFFGPGTRLTVL.

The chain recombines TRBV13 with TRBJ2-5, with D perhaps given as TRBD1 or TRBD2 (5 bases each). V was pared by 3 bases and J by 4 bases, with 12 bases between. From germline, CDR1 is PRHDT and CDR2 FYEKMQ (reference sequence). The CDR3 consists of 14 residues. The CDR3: CASSFITRGETQYF. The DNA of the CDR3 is TGTGCCAGCAGCTTTATCACTAGGGGAGAGACCCAGTACTTC.

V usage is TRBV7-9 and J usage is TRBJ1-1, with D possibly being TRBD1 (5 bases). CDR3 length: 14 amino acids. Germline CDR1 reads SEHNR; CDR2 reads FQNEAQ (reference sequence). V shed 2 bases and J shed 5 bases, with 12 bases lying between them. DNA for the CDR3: TGTGCCAGCAGCTTATCGGCAGGGAGGACTGAAGCTTTCTTT. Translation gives CASSLSAGRTEAFF. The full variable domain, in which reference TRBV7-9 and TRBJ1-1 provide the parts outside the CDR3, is DTGVSQNPRHKITKRGQNVTFRCDPISEHNRLYWYRQTLGQGPEFLTYFQNEAQLEKSRLLSDRFSAERPKGSFSTLEIQRTEQGDSAMYLCASSLSAGRTEAFFGQGTRLTVV.

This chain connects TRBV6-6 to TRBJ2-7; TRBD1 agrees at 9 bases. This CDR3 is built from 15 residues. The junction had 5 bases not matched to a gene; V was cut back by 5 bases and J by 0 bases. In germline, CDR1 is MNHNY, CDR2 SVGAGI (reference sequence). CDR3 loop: CASSPGQGFSYEQYF. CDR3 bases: TGTGCCAGCAGTCCGGGACAGGGCTTCTCCTACGAGCAGTACTTC.